These 17 T cell receptor beta chains originate from one sample sequenced in a study of cytomegalovirus exposure and HLA in healthy donors. The assay was immunoSEQ multiplex PCR, and TCRdb's table has in-frame clones only and misses some. The table shows some 83,000 clones, with 94% occurring only once. Sequencing used PBMCs. The receptor set was obtained from a woman aged 18-29 years in good health and CMV-seronegative.

The chain employs TRBV7-3 and TRBJ2-3; 7 bases are a match to TRBD1. V shed 0 bases, J shed 2 bases, and the junction held 2 bases outside the gene matches. The germline V gene encodes CDR1 SGHTA and CDR2 FQGTGA. This CDR3 region has 15 residues. Here the CDR3 reads CASSLTGTATDTQYF. In DNA form, the CDR3 reads TGTGCCAGCAGCTTAACCGGGACAGCCACAGATACGCAGTATTTT.

This clone was detected once. The V call is TRBV29-1, the J call TRBJ1-2, with D tentatively TRBD1 (5 bases). Germline V gene lookup returns CDR1 SQVTM and CDR2 ANQGSEA. CDR3 length: 11 residues. Trimming left V 4 bases short and J 7 bases short, with 10 bases between. CDR3 sequence: CSVAGGGGYTF. CDR3 nucleotides: TGCAGCGTTGCGGGGGGGGGTGGCTACACCTTC.

The V and J genes are TRBV19 and TRBJ1-5; D ambiguous. Germline CDR1 LNHDA, CDR2 SQIVND (reference sequence). This CDR3 is built from 16 residues. The V end was cut by 1 base, the J end by 0 bases, with 10 bases between. The CDR3 spells CASSIGSGYSNQPQHF. The CDR3 nucleotides are TGTGCCAGTAGTATAGGTAGCGGTTATAGCAATCAGCCCCAGCATTTT.

V usage is TRBV20-1 and J usage is TRBJ2-7; D is unclear. Germline assignment: CDR1 DFQATT and CDR2 SNEGSKA (reference sequence). Trimming took off 3 bases at V and 3 bases at J, with 3 bases between the two ends. This CDR3 is 10 amino acids long. The CDR3 here is CSASHYEQYF. The CDR3 nucleotides are TGCAGTGCTAGCCACTACGAGCAGTACTTC.

This chain connects TRBV10-3 to TRBJ2-1; 8 positions match TRBD1. Trimming cost V 3 bases and J 6 bases; bases outside gene matches: 1. The CDR3 sequence is 13 residues long. Germline V gene sequence: CDR1 ENHRY, CDR2 SYGVKD. In nucleotides, the CDR3 is TGTGCCATCAGTGACAGGGGGCCCAATGAGCAGTTCTTC. This translates into CAISDRGPNEQFF.

This chain connects TRBV5-8 to TRBJ2-2; 12 bases agree with TRBD1. Germline assignment: CDR1 SGHTS and CDR2 YDEGEE. The V and J ends lost 2 bases and 5 bases, in that order; junction bases with no gene match: 7. The CDR3 consists of 17 residues. The CDR3 bases are TGTGCCAGCAGCTTTCTACCGGGACAGGGGGCGACCGGGGAGCTGTTTTTT. Translating gives CASSFLPGQGATGELFF.

V is TRBV6-1 and J is TRBJ1-2; TRBD1 is a possible D gene (5 bases). The CDR3 contains 12 residues. Germline CDR1 reads MNHNS; CDR2 reads SASEGT. V was shortened by 6 bases and J by 7 bases, with 12 bases between the two germline ends. CDR3 coding DNA: TGTGCCAGCAGCCAGGGTGCCCTTGGCTACACCTTC. Translation gives CASSQGALGYTF.

The chain couples TRBV11-2 to TRBJ2-7, with 7 bases identical to TRBD1. CDR1 is SGHAT and CDR2 is FQNNGV in the germline V gene. V lost 1 base to trimming and J lost 0 bases; unmatched junction nucleotides: 6. The CDR3 is 16 residues long. The CDR3 protein is CASSLATGPRSYEQYF. Here the CDR3 DNA reads TGTGCCAGCAGCTTAGCGACAGGGCCCCGCTCCTACGAGCAGTACTTC. The variable domain in full, with the rest retrieved from reference TRBV11-2 and TRBJ2-7, is EAGVAQSPRYKIIEKRQSVAFWCNPISGHATLYWYQQILGQGPKLLIQFQNNGVVDDSQLPKDRFSAERLKGVDSTLKIQPAKLEDSAVYLCASSLATGPRSYEQYFGPGTRLTVT.

The chain carries TRBV19 and TRBJ2-1, with D tentatively TRBD2 (5 bases). In germline, CDR1 is LNHDA, CDR2 SQIVND (reference sequence). Trimming shortened V by 6 bases and J by 3 bases, and 15 bases separated the two germline ends. The CDR3 has 15 residues. CDR3 loop: CASSPWERDYNEQFF. The CDR3 DNA reads TGTGCCAGTAGCCCTTGGGAGAGGGACTACAATGAGCAGTTCTTC.

The chain couples TRBV2 to TRBJ1-4; D is perhaps TRBD1 (5 bases). Germline assignment: CDR1 SNHLY and CDR2 FYNNEI. CDR3 size: 15 residues. The germline V and J ends were trimmed by 8 bases and 3 bases, with 16 bases remaining between them. The CDR3 DNA reads TGTGCCAGCTGGGCAGGGATGTCAGCTAATGAAAAACTGTTTTTT. Translated: CASWAGMSANEKLFF.

The genes are TRBV9 and TRBJ2-1; 12 bases are a match to TRBD2. CDR1 is SGDLS, CDR2 YYNGEE, per germline. The CDR3 is 16 amino acids. After removal of 0 bases from V and 6 bases from J, the junction contained 4 bases not matched to a gene. The chain's CDR3 is CASSVDASGGANEQFF. CDR3 bases: TGTGCCAGCAGCGTAGACGCTAGCGGGGGGGCCAATGAGCAGTTCTTC.

The gene calls are TRBV4-1 and TRBJ2-1; 7 bases align to TRBD2. Germline CDR1 and CDR2: MGHRA and YSYEKL. CDR3 length equals 14 residues. V gave up 0 bases and J gave up 12 bases; unmatched junction bases: 8. For the CDR3, the DNA is TGCGCCAGCAGCCAAGAGGAGTGGGGGGGGGTGCAGTTCTTC. Amino acids: CASSQEEWGGVQFF.

This sequence joins TRBV19 and TRBJ1-1, with 7 bases identical to TRBD1. This CDR3 has 14 residues. Germline V gene data show CDR1 as LNHDA and CDR2 as SQIVND (reference sequence). After removal of 4 bases from V and 3 bases from J, the junction contained 5 bases not matched to a gene. DNA for the CDR3: TGTGCCAGTAGTAGGACAGGTCGAGACACTGAAGCTTTCTTT. It codes for CASSRTGRDTEAFF.

The genes are TRBV7-6 and TRBJ1-1, with TRBD1 matching 7 bases. This CDR3 region has 15 residues. The J segment lost 1 base and the V segment lost 1 base, leaving 3 bases of the junction unmatched. Germline V gene sequence: CDR1 SGHVS, CDR2 FNYEAQ. The CDR3 DNA follows: TGTGCCAGCAGCTTAGACCGGACAGGGAACACTGAAGCTTTCTTT. Translated: CASSLDRTGNTEAFF.

The chain links TRBV19 to TRBJ1-2; 9 bases match TRBD1. The CDR3 consists of 14 residues. With 7 bases clipped from V and 3 bases from J, the junction kept 6 bases outside the gene matches. From germline, CDR1 is LNHDA and CDR2 SQIVND (reference sequence). The CDR3 coding sequence is TGTGCCAGTACCCCGGACAGGGGACACTATGGCTACACCTTC. Its translation is CASTPDRGHYGYTF.

The chain combines TRBV6-5 with TRBJ1-3; D call uncertain. The length of the CDR3 is 15 residues. The germline CDR1 and CDR2 sequences are MNHEY and SVGAGI. V was pared by 2 bases and J by 4 bases, with 12 bases between. Here the CDR3 reads CASSYRPGAGNTIYF. CDR3 in DNA: TGTGCCAGCAGTTACAGACCGGGAGCAGGAAACACCATATATTTT.

This clone was seen only a few times. The V gene is TRBV11-3, the J gene TRBJ2-1; the D gene is possibly TRBD2 (5 bases). Trimming removed 3 bases at V and 5 bases at J, with 11 bases between. This CDR3 has 14 amino acids. Germline CDR1 is SGHNT and CDR2 is YENEEA. CDR3 nucleotide sequence: TGTGCCAGCAGCTTGGTAGCGCCGGACAATGAGCAGTTCTTC. Translation gives CASSLVAPDNEQFF.